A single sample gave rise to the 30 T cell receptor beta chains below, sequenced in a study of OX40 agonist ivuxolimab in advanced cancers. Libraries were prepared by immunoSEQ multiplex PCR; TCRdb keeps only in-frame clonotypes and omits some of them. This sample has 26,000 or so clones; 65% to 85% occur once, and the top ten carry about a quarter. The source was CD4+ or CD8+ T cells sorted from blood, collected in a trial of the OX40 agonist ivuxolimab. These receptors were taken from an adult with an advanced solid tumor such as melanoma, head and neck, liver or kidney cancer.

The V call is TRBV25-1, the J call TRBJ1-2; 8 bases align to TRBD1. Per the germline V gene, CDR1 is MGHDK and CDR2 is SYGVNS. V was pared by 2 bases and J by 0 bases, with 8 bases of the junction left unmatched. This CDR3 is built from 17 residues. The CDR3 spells CASSEMRTGSSNYGYTF. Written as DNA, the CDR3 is TGTGCCAGCAGTGAAATGAGGACAGGGTCGTCTAACTATGGCTACACCTTC.

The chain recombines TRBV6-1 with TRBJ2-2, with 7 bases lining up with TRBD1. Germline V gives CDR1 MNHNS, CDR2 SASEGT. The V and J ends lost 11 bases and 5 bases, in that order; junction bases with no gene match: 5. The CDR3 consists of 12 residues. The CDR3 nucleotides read TGTGCCGGGGCAGGGGGAACCGGGGAGCTGTTTTTT. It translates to CAGAGGTGELFF.

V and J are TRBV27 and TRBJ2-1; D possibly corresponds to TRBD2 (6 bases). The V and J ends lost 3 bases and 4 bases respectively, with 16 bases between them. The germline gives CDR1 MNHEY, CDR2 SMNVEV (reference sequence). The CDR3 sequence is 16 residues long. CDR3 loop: CASSLPSSGGYNEQFF. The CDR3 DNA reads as TGTGCCAGCAGTTTGCCGAGTAGCGGAGGTTACAATGAGCAGTTCTTC.

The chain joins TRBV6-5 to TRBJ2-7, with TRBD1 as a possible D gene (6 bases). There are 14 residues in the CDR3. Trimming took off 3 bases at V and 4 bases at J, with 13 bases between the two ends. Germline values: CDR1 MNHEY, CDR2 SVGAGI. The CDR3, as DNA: TGTGCCAGCAGTTATGGGGGCGCGGGTTACGAGCAGTACTTC. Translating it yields CASSYGGAGYEQYF.

In DNA form, the CDR3 reads TGTGCCAGCAGCTTTCGGGCCACCCGGCAAGAGACCCAGTACTTC. It codes for CASSFRATRQETQYF. The chain uses TRBV11-1 and TRBJ2-5; no firm D call. V lost 3 bases to trimming and J lost 2 bases, with 13 bases between them. Germline V lookup: CDR1 SGHAT, CDR2 FQDESV (reference sequence). CDR3 length equals 15 residues.

CDR3 sequence: CASSQEDTDSYEQYF. CDR3 coding DNA: TGCGCCAGCAGCCAAGAGGACACTGACTCCTACGAGCAGTACTTC. This chain uses TRBV4-1 with TRBJ2-7, with D perhaps TRBD1 (5 bases). This CDR3 region has 15 residues. CDR1 MGHRA and CDR2 YSYEKL come from the germline V gene. V was trimmed by 0 bases and J by 0 bases, leaving 9 bases between them.

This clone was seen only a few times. CDR3 residues: CASQGTTEAFF. CDR3 DNA: TGTGCCAGCCAGGGGACCACTGAAGCTTTCTTT. J is TRBJ1-1 and V is TRBV19, with a tentative D call TRBD1 (6 bases). The CDR3 is 11 residues long. Germline CDR1 and CDR2: LNHDA and SQIVND (reference sequence). The V and J ends lost 9 bases and 4 bases respectively, with 9 bases between them.

The CDR3 region is CASSFTSPSTDTQYF. The DNA for the CDR3 is TGTGCCAGCAGTTTTACTAGCCCTAGCACAGATACGCAGTATTTT. This rearrangement joins TRBV28 to TRBJ2-3; a possible D gene is TRBD2 (6 bases). This CDR3 spans 15 amino acids. V dropped 3 bases and J dropped 0 bases, with 10 bases sitting between them. Germline assignment: CDR1 MDHEN and CDR2 SYDVKM.

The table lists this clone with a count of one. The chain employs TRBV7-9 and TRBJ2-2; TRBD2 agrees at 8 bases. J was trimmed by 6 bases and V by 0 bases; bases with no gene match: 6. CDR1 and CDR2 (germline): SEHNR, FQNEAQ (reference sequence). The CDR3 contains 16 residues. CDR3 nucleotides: TGTGCCAGCAGCTTAGCGAGACTAGCGTTTTCCGGGGAGCTGTTTTTT. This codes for CASSLARLAFSGELFF.

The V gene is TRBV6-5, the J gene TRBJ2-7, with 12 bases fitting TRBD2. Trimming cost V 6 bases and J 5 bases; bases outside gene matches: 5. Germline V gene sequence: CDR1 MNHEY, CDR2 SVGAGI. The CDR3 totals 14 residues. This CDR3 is CASSLTSGGHEQYF. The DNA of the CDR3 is TGTGCCAGCAGCCTGACTAGCGGGGGCCACGAGCAGTACTTC.

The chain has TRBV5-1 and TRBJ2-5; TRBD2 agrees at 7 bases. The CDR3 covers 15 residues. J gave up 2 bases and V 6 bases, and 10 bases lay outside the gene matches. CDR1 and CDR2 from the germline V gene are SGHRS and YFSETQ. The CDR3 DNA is TGCGCCAGCACCCCCAGCGGGACTACTCAAGAGACCCAGTACTTC. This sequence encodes CASTPSGTTQETQYF.

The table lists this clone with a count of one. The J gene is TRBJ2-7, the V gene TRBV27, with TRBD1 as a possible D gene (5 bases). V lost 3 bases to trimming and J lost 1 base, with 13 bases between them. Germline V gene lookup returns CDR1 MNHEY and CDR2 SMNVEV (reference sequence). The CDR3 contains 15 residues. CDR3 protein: CASSFFKGPSYEQYF. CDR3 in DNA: TGTGCCAGCAGTTTTTTCAAGGGGCCGTCCTACGAGCAGTACTTC.

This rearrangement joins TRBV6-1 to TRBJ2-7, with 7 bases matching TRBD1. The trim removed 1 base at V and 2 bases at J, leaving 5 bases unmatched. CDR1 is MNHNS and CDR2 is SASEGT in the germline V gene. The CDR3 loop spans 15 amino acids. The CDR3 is CASSEGQGIPYEQYF. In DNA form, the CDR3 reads TGTGCCAGCAGTGAAGGACAGGGCATACCCTACGAGCAGTACTTC.

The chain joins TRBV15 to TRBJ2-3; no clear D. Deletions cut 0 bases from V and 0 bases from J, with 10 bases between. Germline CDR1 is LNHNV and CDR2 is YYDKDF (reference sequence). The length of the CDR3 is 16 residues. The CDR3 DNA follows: TGTGCCACCAGCAGAGATGGCTATTCTAGCACAGATACGCAGTATTTT. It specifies CATSRDGYSSTDTQYF.

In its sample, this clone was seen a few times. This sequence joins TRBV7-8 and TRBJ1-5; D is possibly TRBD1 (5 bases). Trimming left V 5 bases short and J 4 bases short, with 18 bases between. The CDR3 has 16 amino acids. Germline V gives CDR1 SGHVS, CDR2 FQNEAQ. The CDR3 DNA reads TGTGCCAGCAGCCCCTGGACACTGCAGACTAATCAGCCCCAGCATTTT. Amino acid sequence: CASSPWTLQTNQPQHF.

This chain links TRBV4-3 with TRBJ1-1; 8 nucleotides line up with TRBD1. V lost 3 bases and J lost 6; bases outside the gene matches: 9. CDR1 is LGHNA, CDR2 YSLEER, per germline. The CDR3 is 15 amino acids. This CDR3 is CASSQAGQGGAEAFF. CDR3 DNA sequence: TGCGCCAGCAGCCAGGCAGGACAGGGTGGGGCTGAAGCTTTCTTT.

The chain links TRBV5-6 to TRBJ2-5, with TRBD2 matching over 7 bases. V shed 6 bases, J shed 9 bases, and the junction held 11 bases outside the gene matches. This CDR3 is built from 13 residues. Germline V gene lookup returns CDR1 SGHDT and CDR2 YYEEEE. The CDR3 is CASTWGRVGAQYF. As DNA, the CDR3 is TGTGCCAGCACCTGGGGGAGGGTCGGGGCCCAGTACTTC.

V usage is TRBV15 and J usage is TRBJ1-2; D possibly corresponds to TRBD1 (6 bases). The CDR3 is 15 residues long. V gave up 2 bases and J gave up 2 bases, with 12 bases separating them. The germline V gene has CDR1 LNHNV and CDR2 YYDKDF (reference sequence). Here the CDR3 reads CATSRPGQQNYGYTF. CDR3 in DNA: TGTGCCACCAGCAGACCTGGACAGCAAAACTATGGCTACACCTTC.

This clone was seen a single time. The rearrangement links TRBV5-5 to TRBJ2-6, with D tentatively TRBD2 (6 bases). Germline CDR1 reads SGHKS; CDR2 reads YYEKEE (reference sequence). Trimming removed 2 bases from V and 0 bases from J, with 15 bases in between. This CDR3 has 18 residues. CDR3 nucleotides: TGTGCCAGCAGCTTAACGGGGGTGAAAGCCTCTGGGGCCAACGTCCTGACTTTC. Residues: CASSLTGVKASGANVLTF. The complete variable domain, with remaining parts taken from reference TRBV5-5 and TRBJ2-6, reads DAGVTQSPTHLIKTRGQQVTLRCSPISGHKSVSWYQQVLGQGPQFIFQYYEKEERGRGNFPDRFSARQFPNYSSELNVNALLLGDSALYLCASSLTGVKASGANVLTFGAGSRLTVL.

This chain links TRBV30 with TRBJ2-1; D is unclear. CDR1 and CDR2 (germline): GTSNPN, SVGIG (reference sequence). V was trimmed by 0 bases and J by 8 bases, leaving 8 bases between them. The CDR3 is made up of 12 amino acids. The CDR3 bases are TGTGCCTGGAGTGTACGGCTGGATGAGCAGTTCTTC. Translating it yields CAWSVRLDEQFF.

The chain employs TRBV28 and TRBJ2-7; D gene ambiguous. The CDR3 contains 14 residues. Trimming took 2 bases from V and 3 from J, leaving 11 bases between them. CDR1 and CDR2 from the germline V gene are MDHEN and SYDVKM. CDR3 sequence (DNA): TGTGCCAGCAGTTTAGCCTCCCAAGGCTACGAGCAGTACTTC. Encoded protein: CASSLASQGYEQYF.

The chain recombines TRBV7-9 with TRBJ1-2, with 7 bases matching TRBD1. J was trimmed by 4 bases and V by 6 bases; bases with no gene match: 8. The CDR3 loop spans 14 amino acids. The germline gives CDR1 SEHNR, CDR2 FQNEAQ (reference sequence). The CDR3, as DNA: TGTGCCAGCAGTCCTATCCGGGACAGCTATGGCTACACCTTC. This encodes CASSPIRDSYGYTF.

CDR3: CASKGDLWDNSPLHF. In DNA, the CDR3 is TGTGCCAGCAAGGGGGACCTTTGGGATAATTCACCCCTCCACTTT. The genes are TRBV6-1 and TRBJ1-6, with D maybe TRBD1 (6 bases). This CDR3 is built from 15 residues. V was trimmed by 7 bases and J by 5 bases, leaving 15 bases between them. The V gene's germline CDR1 is MNHNS and CDR2 SASEGT.

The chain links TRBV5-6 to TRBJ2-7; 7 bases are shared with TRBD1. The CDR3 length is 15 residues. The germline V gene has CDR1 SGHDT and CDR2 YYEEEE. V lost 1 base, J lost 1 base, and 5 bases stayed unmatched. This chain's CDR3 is CASSLRQGPSYEQYF. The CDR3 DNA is TGTGCCAGCAGCTTGCGACAGGGTCCTTCCTACGAGCAGTACTTC.

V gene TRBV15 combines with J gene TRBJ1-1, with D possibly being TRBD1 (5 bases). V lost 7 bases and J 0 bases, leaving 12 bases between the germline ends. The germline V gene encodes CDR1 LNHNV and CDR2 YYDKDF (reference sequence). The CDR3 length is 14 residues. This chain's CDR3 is CATTSTVMNTEAFF. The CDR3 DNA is TGTGCCACCACCTCGACAGTGATGAACACTGAAGCTTTCTTT. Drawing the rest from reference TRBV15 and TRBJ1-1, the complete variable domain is DAMVIQNPRYQVTQFGKPVTLSCSQTLNHNVMYWYQQKSSQAPKLLFHYYDKDFNNEADTPDNFQSRRPNTSFCFLDIRSPGLGDTAMYLCATTSTVMNTEAFFGQGTRLTVV.

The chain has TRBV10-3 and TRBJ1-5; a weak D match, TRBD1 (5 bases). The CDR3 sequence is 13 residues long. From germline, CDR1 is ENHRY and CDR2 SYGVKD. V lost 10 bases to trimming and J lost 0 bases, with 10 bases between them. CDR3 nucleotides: TGTGCCACCGGGACGGATAGCAATCAGCCCCAGCATTTT. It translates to CATGTDSNQPQHF.

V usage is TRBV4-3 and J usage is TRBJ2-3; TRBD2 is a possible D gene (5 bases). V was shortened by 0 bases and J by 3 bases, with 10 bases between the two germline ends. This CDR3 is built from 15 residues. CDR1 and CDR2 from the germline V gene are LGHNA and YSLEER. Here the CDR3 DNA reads TGCGCCAGCAGCCAAGATACTAGGGCAACAGATACGCAGTATTTT. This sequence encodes CASSQDTRATDTQYF.

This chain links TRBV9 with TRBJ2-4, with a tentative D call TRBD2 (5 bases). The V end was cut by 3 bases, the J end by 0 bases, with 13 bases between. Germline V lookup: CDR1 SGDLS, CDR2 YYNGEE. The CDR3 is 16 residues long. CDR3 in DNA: TGTGCCAGCAGCGACGCCCCCGGGGAAGCCAAAAACATTCAGTACTTC. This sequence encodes CASSDAPGEAKNIQYF.

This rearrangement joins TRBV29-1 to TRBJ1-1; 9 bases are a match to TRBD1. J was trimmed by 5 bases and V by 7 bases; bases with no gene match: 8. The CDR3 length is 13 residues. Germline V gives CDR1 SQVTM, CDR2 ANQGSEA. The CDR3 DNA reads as TGCAGCGCTAAGACAGGGGGGAGGACTGAAGCTTTCTTT. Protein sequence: CSAKTGGRTEAFF. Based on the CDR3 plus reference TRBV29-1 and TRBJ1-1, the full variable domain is SAVISQKPSRDICQRGTSLTIQCQVDSQVTMMFWYRQQPGQSLTLIATANQGSEATYESGFVIDKFPISRPNLTFSTLTVSNMSPEDSSIYLCSAKTGGRTEAFFGQGTRLTVV.

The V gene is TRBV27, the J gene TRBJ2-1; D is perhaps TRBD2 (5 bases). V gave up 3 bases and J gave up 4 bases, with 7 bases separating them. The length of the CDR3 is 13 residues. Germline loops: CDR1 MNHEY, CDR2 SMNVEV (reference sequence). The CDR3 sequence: CASSFGVYNEQFF. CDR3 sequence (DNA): TGTGCCAGCAGTTTCGGGGTATACAATGAGCAGTTCTTC.